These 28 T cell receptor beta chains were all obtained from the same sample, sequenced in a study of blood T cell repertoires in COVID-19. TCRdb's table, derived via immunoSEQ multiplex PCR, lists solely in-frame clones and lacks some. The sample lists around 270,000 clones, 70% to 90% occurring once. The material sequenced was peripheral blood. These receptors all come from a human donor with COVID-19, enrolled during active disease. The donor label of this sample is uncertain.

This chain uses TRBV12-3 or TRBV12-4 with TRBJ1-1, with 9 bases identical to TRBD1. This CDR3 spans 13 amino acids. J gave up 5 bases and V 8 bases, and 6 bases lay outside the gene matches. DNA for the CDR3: TGTGCCAGCCGGACAGGGGCTCGGACTGAAGCTTTCTTT. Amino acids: CASRTGARTEAFF.

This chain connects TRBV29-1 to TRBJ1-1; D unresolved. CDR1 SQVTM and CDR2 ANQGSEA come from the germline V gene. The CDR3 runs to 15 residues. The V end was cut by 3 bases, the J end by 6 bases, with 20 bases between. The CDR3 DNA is TGCAGCGTTGAGCCACCCTTCGTCAGACAATCTGAAGCTTTCTTT. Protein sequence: CSVEPPFVRQSEAFF.

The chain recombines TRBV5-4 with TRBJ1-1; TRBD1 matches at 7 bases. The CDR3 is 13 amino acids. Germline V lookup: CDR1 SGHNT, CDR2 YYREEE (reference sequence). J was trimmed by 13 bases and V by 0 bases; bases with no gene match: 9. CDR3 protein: CASSLERGLQHFF. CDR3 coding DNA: TGTGCCAGCAGCTTGGAGAGGGGGCTTCAACATTTCTTT.

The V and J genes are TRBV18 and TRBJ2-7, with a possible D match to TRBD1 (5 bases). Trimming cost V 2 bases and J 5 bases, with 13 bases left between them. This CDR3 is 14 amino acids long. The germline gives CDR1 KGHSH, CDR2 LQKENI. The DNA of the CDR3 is TGTGCCAGCTCACCAGGCGTCTCCAGGGACGAGCAGTACTTC. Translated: CASSPGVSRDEQYF.

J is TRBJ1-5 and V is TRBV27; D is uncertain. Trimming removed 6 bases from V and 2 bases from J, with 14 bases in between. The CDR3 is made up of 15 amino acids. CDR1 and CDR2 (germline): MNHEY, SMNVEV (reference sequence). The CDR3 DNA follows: TGTGCCAGCAGGGCGGAGGCTAGGGGCAATCAGCCCCAGCATTTT. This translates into CASRAEARGNQPQHF.

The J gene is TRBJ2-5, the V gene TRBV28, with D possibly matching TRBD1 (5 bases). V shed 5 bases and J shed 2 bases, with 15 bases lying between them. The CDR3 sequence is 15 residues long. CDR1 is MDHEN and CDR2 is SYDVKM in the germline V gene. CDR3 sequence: CASSRQKVGQETQYF. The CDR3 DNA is TGTGCCAGCAGTCGACAGAAGGTTGGGCAAGAGACCCAGTACTTC.

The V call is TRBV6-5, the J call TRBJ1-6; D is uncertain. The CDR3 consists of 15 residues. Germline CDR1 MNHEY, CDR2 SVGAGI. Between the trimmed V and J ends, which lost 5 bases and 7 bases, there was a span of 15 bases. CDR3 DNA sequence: TGTGCCAGCAGTACTGCCTCAACTCCCAATTCACCCCTCCACTTT. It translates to CASSTASTPNSPLHF.

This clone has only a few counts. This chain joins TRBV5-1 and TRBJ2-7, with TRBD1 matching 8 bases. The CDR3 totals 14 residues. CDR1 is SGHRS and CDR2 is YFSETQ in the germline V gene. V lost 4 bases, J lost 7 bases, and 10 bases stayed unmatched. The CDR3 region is CASSGGQAVGEQYF. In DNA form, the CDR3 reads TGCGCCAGCAGCGGGGGACAGGCAGTTGGGGAGCAGTACTTC.

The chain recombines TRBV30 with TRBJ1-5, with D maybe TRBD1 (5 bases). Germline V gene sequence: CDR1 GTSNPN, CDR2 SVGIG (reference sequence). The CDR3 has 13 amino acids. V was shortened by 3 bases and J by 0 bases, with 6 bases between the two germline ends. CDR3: CAWRGDSNQPQHF. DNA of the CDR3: TGTGCCTGGAGAGGGGATAGCAATCAGCCCCAGCATTTT.

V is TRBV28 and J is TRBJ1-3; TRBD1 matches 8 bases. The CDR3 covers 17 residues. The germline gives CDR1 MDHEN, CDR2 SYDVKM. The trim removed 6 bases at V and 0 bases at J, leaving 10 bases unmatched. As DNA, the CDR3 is TGTGCCAGCAGATCACAGGGGGGGGCTTCCTCTGGAAACACCATATATTTT. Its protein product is CASRSQGGASSGNTIYF.

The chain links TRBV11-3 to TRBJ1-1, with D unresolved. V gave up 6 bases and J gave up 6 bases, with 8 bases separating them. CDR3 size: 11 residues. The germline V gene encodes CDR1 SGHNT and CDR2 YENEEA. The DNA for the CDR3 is TGTGCCAGCAGGTGGGAGCCTGAAGCTTTCTTT. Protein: CASRWEPEAFF.

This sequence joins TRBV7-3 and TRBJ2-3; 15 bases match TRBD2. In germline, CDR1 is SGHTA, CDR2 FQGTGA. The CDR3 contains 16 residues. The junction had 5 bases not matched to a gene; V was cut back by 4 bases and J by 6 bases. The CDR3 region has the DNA TGTGCCAGCAGCTCGGGACTAGCGGGAGGATCTGATACGCAGTATTTT. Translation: CASSSGLAGGSDTQYF.

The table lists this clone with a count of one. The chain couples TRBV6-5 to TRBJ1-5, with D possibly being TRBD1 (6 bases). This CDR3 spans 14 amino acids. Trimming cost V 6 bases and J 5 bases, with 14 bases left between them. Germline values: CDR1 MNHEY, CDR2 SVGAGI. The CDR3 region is CASRGAGDHQPQHF. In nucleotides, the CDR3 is TGTGCCAGCAGGGGGGCCGGGGATCATCAGCCCCAGCATTTT.

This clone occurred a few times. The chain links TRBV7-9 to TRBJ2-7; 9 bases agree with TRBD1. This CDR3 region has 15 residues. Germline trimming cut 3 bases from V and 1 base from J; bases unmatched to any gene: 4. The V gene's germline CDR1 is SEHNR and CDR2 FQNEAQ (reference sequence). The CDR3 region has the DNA TGTGCCAGCAGCTTGGGGACAGGGTCTTCCTACGAGCAGTACTTC. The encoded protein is CASSLGTGSSYEQYF. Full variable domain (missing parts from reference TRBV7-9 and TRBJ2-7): DTGVSQNPRHKITKRGQNVTFRCDPISEHNRLYWYRQTLGQGPEFLTYFQNEAQLEKSRLLSDRFSAERPKGSFSTLEIQRTEQGDSAMYLCASSLGTGSSYEQYFGPGTRLTVT.

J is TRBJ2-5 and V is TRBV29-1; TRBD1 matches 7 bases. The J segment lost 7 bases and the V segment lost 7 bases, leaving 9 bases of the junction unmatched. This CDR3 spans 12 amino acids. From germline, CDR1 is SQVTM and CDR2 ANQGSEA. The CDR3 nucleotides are TGCAGCGAAGGACAGGCTCGCGGGACCCAGTACTTC. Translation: CSEGQARGTQYF.

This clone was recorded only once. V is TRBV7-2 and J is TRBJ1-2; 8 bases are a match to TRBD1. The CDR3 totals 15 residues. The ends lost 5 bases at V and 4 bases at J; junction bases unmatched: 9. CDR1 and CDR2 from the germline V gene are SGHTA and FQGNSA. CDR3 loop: CASSGRGQGSYGYTF. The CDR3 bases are TGTGCCAGCAGCGGTCGTGGACAGGGAAGCTATGGCTACACCTTC.

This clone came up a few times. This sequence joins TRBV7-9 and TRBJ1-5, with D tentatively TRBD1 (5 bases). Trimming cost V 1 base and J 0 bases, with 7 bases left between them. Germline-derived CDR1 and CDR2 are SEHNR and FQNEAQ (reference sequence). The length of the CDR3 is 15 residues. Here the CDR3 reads CASSLGQYSNQPQHF. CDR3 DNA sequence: TGTGCCAGCAGCTTAGGACAGTATAGCAATCAGCCCCAGCATTTT.

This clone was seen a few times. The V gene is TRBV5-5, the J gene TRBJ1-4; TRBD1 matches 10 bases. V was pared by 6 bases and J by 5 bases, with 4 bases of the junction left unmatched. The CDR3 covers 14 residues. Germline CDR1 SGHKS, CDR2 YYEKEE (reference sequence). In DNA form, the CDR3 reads TGTGCCAGCATGCCGACAGGGGGCAATGAAAAACTGTTTTTT. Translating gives CASMPTGGNEKLFF.

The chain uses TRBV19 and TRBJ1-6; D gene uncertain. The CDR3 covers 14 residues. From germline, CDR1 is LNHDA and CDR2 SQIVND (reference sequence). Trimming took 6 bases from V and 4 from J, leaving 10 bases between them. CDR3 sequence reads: CASSFSPYNSPLHF. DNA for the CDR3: TGTGCCAGTAGCTTCAGTCCTTATAATTCACCCCTCCACTTT.

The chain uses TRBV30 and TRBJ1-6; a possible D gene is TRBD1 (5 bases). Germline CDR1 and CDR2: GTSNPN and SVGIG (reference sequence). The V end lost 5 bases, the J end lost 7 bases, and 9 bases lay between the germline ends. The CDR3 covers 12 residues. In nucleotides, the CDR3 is TGTGCCTGGGGGGCTGGCAATTCACCCCTCCACTTT. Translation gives CAWGAGNSPLHF. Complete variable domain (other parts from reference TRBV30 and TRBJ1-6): SQTIHQWPATLVQPVGSPLSLECTVEGTSNPNLYWYRQAAGRGLQLLFYSVGIGQISSEVPQNLSASRPQDRQFILSSKKLLLSDSGFYLCAWGAGNSPLHFGNGTRLTVT.

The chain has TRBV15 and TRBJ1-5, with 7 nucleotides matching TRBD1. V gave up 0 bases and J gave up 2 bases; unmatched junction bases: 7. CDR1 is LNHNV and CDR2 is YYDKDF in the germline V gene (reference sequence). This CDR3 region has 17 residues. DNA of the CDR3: TGTGCCACCAGCAGAGATCTAGGGGGGACAGGCAATCAGCCCCAGCATTTT. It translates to CATSRDLGGTGNQPQHF.

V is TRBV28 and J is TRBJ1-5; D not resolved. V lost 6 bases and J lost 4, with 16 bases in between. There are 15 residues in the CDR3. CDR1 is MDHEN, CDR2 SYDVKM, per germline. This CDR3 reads CASRGTLTSNQPQHF. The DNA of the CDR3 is TGTGCCAGCAGAGGCACCTTGACAAGTAATCAGCCCCAGCATTTT.

DNA for the CDR3: TGTGCCAGCAGCGCCCAGGGGGCGGAAACTGAAGCTTTCTTT. It yields the protein CASSAQGAETEAFF. V is TRBV7-3 and J is TRBJ1-1; 8 nucleotides match TRBD1. Trimming cost V 5 bases and J 5 bases; bases outside gene matches: 7. Germline V CDR1 and CDR2: SGHTA, FQGTGA. This CDR3 is 14 amino acids long.

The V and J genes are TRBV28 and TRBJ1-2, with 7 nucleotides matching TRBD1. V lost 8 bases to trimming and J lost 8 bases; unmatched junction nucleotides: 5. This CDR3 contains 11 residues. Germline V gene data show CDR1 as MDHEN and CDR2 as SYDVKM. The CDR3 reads CASELGGGYTF. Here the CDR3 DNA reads TGTGCCAGCGAGTTAGGGGGCGGCTACACCTTC.

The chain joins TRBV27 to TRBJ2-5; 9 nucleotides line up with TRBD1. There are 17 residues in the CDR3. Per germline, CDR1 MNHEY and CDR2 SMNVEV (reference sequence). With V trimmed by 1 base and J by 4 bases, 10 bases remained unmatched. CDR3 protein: CASSLLYAGTGIETQYF. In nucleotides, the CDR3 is TGTGCCAGCAGTTTATTATATGCCGGGACAGGGATAGAGACCCAGTACTTC.

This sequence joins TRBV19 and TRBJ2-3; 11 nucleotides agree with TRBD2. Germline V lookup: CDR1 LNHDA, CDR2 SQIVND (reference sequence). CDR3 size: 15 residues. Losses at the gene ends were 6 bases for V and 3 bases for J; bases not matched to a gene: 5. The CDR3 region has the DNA TGTGCCAGTAGCGTCACTAGCGGGAGTACAGATACGCAGTATTTT. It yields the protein CASSVTSGSTDTQYF.

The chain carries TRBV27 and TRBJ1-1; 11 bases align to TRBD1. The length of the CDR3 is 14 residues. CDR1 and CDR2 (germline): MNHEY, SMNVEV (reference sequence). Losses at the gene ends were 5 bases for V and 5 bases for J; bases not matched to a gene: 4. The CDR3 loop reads CASSIGTGGTEAFF. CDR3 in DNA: TGTGCCAGCAGTATTGGGACAGGGGGGACTGAAGCTTTCTTT.

In DNA form, the CDR3 reads TGTGCCAGCAGCTTGGCCGGGACTAGCGGGAGGCAGACCGGGGAGCTGTTTTTT. This translates into CASSLAGTSGRQTGELFF. The rearrangement links TRBV5-4 to TRBJ2-2; 15 nucleotides agree with TRBD2. Germline V gene lookup returns CDR1 SGHNT and CDR2 YYREEE (reference sequence). Unmatched junction bases numbered 5, after V lost 0 bases and J lost 5 bases. The CDR3 extends over 18 amino acids.